These 17 T cell receptor beta chains were sequenced from one sample in a study of cytomegalovirus exposure and HLA in healthy donors. PCR amplification relied on 60 Vbeta primers (plus 13 Jbeta primers). TCRdb keeps only in-frame clones here, not all; method: immunoSEQ multiplex PCR. The table lists under 130,000 clones, 12% to 15% of them singletons. Material for sequencing was PBMCs. The receptors were sampled from a female donor in good health and CMV-seronegative.

This clone came up a few times. This chain links TRBV29-1 with TRBJ2-7; possibly TRBD2 for D (6 bases). V dropped 2 bases and J dropped 3 bases, with 14 bases sitting between them. CDR1 and CDR2 from the germline V gene are SQVTM and ANQGSEA. This CDR3 has 14 residues. The CDR3 reads CSVETLGLSYEQYF. The CDR3 region has the DNA TGCAGCGTTGAAACTCTGGGACTTAGCTACGAGCAGTACTTC.

This clone was seen only a few times. The chain is built from TRBV10-3 and TRBJ1-1, with 8 bases lining up with TRBD1. Germline loops: CDR1 ENHRY, CDR2 SYGVKD. Trimming took 0 bases from V and 4 from J; bases not matched to a gene: 10. The CDR3 totals 17 residues. The CDR3 region is CAISESVIRTGLTEAFF. CDR3 nucleotides: TGTGCCATCAGTGAGTCTGTTATTAGGACAGGGCTCACTGAAGCTTTCTTT.

The chain has TRBV25-1 and TRBJ2-5, with a weak D call TRBD2 (7 bases). CDR3 size: 14 residues. Germline-derived CDR1 and CDR2 are MGHDK and SYGVNS. The V gene lost 6 bases and the J gene lost 5 bases, with 16 bases spanning the gap. The CDR3 loop is CASRRGRQVETQYF. The DNA of the CDR3 is TGTGCCAGCAGACGCGGGAGACAGGTGGAGACCCAGTACTTC. The full variable domain, completed using reference TRBV25-1 and TRBJ2-5, is EADIYQTPRYLVIGTGKKITLECSQTMGHDKMYWYQQDPGMELHLIHYSYGVNSTEKGDLSSESTVSRIRTEHFPLTLESARPSHTSQYLCASRRGRQVETQYFGPGTRLLVL.

This clone was counted only a few times. V gene TRBV7-8 combines with J gene TRBJ2-7; D may be TRBD1 (5 bases). The V and J ends lost 4 bases and 2 bases respectively, with 12 bases between them. The CDR3 contains 14 residues. Germline V lookup: CDR1 SGHVS, CDR2 FQNEAQ. CDR3 sequence (DNA): TGTGCCAGCAGCTCGACAGCTACAGCCTACGAGCAGTACTTC. Translation: CASSSTATAYEQYF.

The chain employs TRBV28 and TRBJ2-7, with TRBD2 matching 7 bases. V dropped 7 bases and J dropped 0; count of bases not matched to a gene: 9. The CDR3 spans 15 residues. CDR1 and CDR2 from the germline V gene are MDHEN and SYDVKM. CDR3 protein: CASTQQGLTSYEQYF. The CDR3 coding sequence is TGTGCCAGCACCCAGCAGGGACTAACCTCCTACGAGCAGTACTTC.

This clone was counted between two and nine times. The V call is TRBV2, the J call TRBJ2-1; possibly TRBD2 for D (5 bases). Germline V CDR1 and CDR2: SNHLY, FYNNEI. The CDR3 sequence is 15 residues long. With 5 bases removed from V and 6 bases from J, the gap between germline ends came to 17 bases. The CDR3 nucleotides read TGTGCCAGCAGTTGGACTCCAACCCCTGGCAATGAGCAGTTCTTC. It yields the protein CASSWTPTPGNEQFF.

The rearrangement links TRBV2 to TRBJ2-1; 7 nucleotides align to TRBD2. The CDR3 runs 20 residues. CDR1 and CDR2 (germline): SNHLY, FYNNEI. With 6 bases clipped from V and 6 bases from J, the junction kept 26 bases outside the gene matches. The DNA for the CDR3 is TGTGCCAGCAGCTCCACGGCGGGAGTTTGGTCCCCTCGTCTACGCAATGAGCAGTTCTTC. Amino acids: CASSSTAGVWSPRLRNEQFF.

The chain employs TRBV7-6 and TRBJ1-1, with D possibly being TRBD1 (5 bases). The ends were cut back, 5 bases at V and 1 base at J, with 14 bases in the middle. Germline values: CDR1 SGHVS, CDR2 FNYEAQ. This CDR3 contains 15 residues. The CDR3 region has the DNA TGTGCCAGCAGCCGAGACGGGGGTTGGAACACTGAAGCTTTCTTT. It specifies CASSRDGGWNTEAFF.

This clone turned up a few times. J is TRBJ1-2 and V is TRBV19; 10 bases agree with TRBD1. After removal of 6 bases from V and 5 bases from J, the junction contained 15 bases not matched to a gene. Germline assignment: CDR1 LNHDA and CDR2 SQIVND (reference sequence). The CDR3 has 17 amino acids. CDR3 amino acids: CASRDRDRGLHSYGYTF. In DNA form, the CDR3 reads TGTGCCAGTAGGGACCGGGACAGGGGCCTCCATAGTTATGGCTACACCTTC.

The chain joins TRBV29-1 to TRBJ2-7; 10 nucleotides match TRBD2. Trimming removed 5 bases from V and 6 bases from J; junction bases left unmatched: 1. There are 11 residues in the CDR3. From germline, CDR1 is SQVTM and CDR2 ANQGSEA. This chain's CDR3 is CSVRTSGEQYF. The CDR3 coding sequence is TGCAGCGTTAGGACTAGCGGCGAGCAGTACTTC.

The chain recombines TRBV7-2 with TRBJ1-3; no clear D. Trimming stripped 3 bases from V and 0 bases from J, with 6 bases between. The CDR3 totals 14 residues. CDR1 is SGHTA, CDR2 FQGNSA, per germline. The CDR3 sequence is CASSFGVSGNTIYF. CDR3 nucleotide sequence: TGTGCCAGCAGCTTCGGGGTCTCTGGAAACACCATATATTTT. The entire variable domain, with the rest obtained from reference TRBV7-2 and TRBJ1-3, is as follows: GAGVSQSPSNKVTEKGKDVELRCDPISGHTALYWYRQSLGQGLEFLIYFQGNSAPDKSGLPSDRFSAERTGGSVSTLTIQRTQQEDSAVYLCASSFGVSGNTIYFGEGSWLTVV.

The chain has TRBV4-2 and TRBJ2-1, with D possibly being TRBD2 (5 bases). Germline assignment: CDR1 LGHNA and CDR2 YNFKEQ. V was shortened by 0 bases and J by 2 bases, with 11 bases between the two germline ends. The CDR3 contains 16 residues. The CDR3, as DNA: TGTGCCAGCAGCCAAGAATGGCGGGCCCCCTACAATGAGCAGTTCTTC. It codes for CASSQEWRAPYNEQFF.

The rearrangement joins TRBV7-9 to TRBJ1-1; D is ambiguous. The CDR3 is 13 amino acids. Germline V gene lookup returns CDR1 SEHNR and CDR2 FQNEAQ (reference sequence). V dropped 3 bases and J dropped 4 bases, with 9 bases sitting between them. The CDR3 DNA is TGTGCCAGCAGCTTTGAGGGCGGCACTGAAGCTTTCTTT. Protein: CASSFEGGTEAFF. Based on the CDR3 plus reference TRBV7-9 and TRBJ1-1, the full variable domain is DTGVSQNPRHKITKRGQNVTFRCDPISEHNRLYWYRQTLGQGPEFLTYFQNEAQLEKSRLLSDRFSAERPKGSFSTLEIQRTEQGDSAMYLCASSFEGGTEAFFGQGTRLTVV.

Comments on this clone: At one of its ends the junction is not consistent with the germline gene, which may arise from a read error. V and J are TRBV11-3 and TRBJ2-2, with D possibly being TRBD2 (6 bases). The CDR3 extends over 15 amino acids. CDR1 SGHNT and CDR2 YENEEA come from the germline V gene. This CDR3 is CASSPHPEGTGGLFF. The CDR3 DNA follows: TGTGCCAGCAGCCCGCACCCCGAAGGGACCGGGGGGCTGTTTTTT. Full variable domain (outside the CDR3, taken from reference TRBV11-3 and TRBJ2-2): EAGVVQSPRYKIIEKKQPVAFWCNPISGHNTLYWYLQNLGQGPELLIRYENEEAVDDSQLPKDRFSAERLKGVDSTLKIQPAELGDSAVYLCASSPHPEGTGGLFFGEGSRLTVL.

The chain has TRBV15 and TRBJ1-2; maybe TRBD1 (6 bases). V gave up 4 bases and J gave up 6 bases, with 12 bases separating them. The CDR3 is made up of 13 amino acids. CDR1 LNHNV and CDR2 YYDKDF come from the germline V gene (reference sequence). In DNA, the CDR3 is TGTGCCACCAGCACGGACAGAGGTGATGGCTACACCTTC. Its protein is CATSTDRGDGYTF.

The chain combines TRBV9 with TRBJ2-1; 9 bases map to TRBD1. V lost 3 bases and J lost 4; bases outside the gene matches: 5. From germline, CDR1 is SGDLS and CDR2 YYNGEE. CDR3 size: 15 residues. This CDR3 is CASSERQGGYNEQFF. The DNA of the CDR3 is TGTGCCAGCAGCGAAAGACAGGGGGGATACAATGAGCAGTTCTTC.

The V call is TRBV30, the J call TRBJ2-1; the match to TRBD2 covers 11 bases. Germline V gene lookup returns CDR1 GTSNPN and CDR2 SVGIG (reference sequence). J lost 5 bases, V lost 4 bases, and 7 bases had no gene match. The CDR3 consists of 15 residues. CDR3 coding DNA: TGTGCCTGGACCCTTAGCGGGGGGGCCGACAATGAGCAGTTCTTC. Translated, it gives CAWTLSGGADNEQFF.